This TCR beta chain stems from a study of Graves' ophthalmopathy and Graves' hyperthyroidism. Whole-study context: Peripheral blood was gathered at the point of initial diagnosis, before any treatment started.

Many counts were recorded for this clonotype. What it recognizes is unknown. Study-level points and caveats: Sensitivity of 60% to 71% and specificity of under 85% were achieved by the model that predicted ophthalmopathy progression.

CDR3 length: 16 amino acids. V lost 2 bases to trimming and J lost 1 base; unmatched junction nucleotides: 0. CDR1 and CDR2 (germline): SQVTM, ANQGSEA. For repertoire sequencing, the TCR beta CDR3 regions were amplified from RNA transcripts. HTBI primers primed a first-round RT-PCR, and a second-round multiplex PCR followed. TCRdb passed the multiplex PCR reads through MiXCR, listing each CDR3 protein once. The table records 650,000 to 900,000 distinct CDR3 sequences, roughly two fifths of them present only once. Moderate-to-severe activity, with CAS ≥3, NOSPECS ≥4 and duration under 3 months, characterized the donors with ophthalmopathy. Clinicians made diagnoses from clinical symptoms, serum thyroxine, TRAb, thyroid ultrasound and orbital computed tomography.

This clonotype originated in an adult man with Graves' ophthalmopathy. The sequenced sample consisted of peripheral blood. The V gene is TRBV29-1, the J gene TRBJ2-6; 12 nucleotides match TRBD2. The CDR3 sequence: CSVETSGRSGANVLTF. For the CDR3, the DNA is TGCAGCGTTGAAACTAGCGGGAGGTCTGGGGCCAACGTCCTGACTTTC.